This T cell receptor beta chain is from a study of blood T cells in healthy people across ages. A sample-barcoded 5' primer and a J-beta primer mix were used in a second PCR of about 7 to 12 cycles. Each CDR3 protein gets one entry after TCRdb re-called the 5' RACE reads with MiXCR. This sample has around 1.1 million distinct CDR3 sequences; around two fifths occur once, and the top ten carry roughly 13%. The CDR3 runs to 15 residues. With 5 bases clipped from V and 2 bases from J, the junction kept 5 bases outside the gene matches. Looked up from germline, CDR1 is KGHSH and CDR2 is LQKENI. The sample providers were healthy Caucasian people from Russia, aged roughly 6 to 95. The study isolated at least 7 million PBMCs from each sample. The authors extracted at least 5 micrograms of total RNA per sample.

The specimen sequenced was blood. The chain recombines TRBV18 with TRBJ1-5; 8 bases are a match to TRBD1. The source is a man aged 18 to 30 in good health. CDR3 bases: TGTGCCAGCTCATCGGACAGGGTAGGCAATCAGCCCCAGCATTTT. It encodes CASSSDRVGNQPQHF.